The TCR beta chain under discussion was sequenced for a study of Graves' ophthalmopathy and Graves' hyperthyroidism. The overall study: Before any treatment, peripheral blood was taken at the initial diagnosis.

This clonotype was seen at least ten times. The target antigen is unknown. Scientists amplified the TCR beta CDR3 regions from RNA transcripts. Following a first-round RT-PCR that used HTBI primers, a second-round multiplex PCR was carried out. TCRdb reprocessed the multiplex PCR reads with MiXCR, giving one entry per CDR3 protein. The data contain approximately 480,000 distinct CDR3 sequences, about 15% of them singletons. General study points: Blood was where most expanded thyroid clonotypes above 0.001 frequency also turned up. Ophthalmopathy progression was predicted with under 71% sensitivity and 72% to 80% specificity.

V was clipped by 5 bases and J by 4 bases, with 14 bases between them. CDR3 length: 15 residues. Input material: blood. The genes are TRBV12-3 or TRBV12-4 and TRBJ2-2; D gene unclear. This receptor was taken from a woman under 40 with Graves' ophthalmopathy. The CDR3 sequence is CASSPVEVTTGELFF. The CDR3, as DNA: TGTGCCAGCAGTCCGGTCGAGGTTACCACCGGGGAGCTGTTTTTT.